The 2 T cell receptor beta chains presented below share a single source sample, sequenced in a study of CD8 T cells in Susac syndrome. A quantity of roughly 0.5 to 1 ug RNA underwent reverse transcription using random hexamers. MiXCR, applied by TCRdb to the immunoSEQ multiplex PCR reads, yields one record per CDR3 protein. The table shows roughly 180,000 distinct CDR3 sequences, with about 93% occurring only once. Sequencing input: CD4+ T cells from PBMCs. These TCRs come from a human donor with multiple sclerosis.

The chain joins TRBV7-2 to TRBJ2-7; TRBD2 aligns across 8 bases. CDR1 is SGHTA and CDR2 is FQGNSA in the germline V gene. V gave up 2 bases and J gave up 5 bases; unmatched junction bases: 11. This CDR3 region has 16 residues. CDR3 sequence (DNA): TGTGCCAGCAGCTTATGGGTAGCGGGACTTAAGAACGAGCAGTACTTC. This gives the protein CASSLWVAGLKNEQYF.

The genes are TRBV27 and TRBJ1-2; weak D call: TRBD1 (6 bases). The CDR3 is 16 residues long. V shed 2 bases and J shed 6 bases, with 19 bases lying between them. Germline CDR1 and CDR2: MNHEY and SMNVEV (reference sequence). CDR3 sequence (DNA): TGTGCCAGCAGTTTACACACCCCGGACAGATCTGATGGCTACACCTTC. Amino acid sequence: CASSLHTPDRSDGYTF.